One and the same sample provided the 30 T cell receptor beta chains below, sequenced in a study of CD8 T cells in ankylosing spondylitis. Study-level findings and limits: Seemingly characteristic of ankylosing spondylitis blood was a TCR beta motif consisting of about 8 highly homologous variants.

One entry per CDR3 protein results from TCRdb running MiXCR on the 5' RACE reads. The sample has fewer than 550,000 distinct CDR3 sequences, about 5% seen once. Their antigens are not known. Sample: blood, either unsorted or a sorted T cell fraction (not recorded which). The receptors here all came from a male donor with ankylosing spondylitis.

This clonotype occurred many times. The J gene is TRBJ2-5, the V gene TRBV5-1, with 10 bases that match TRBD1. Germline loops: CDR1 SGHRS, CDR2 YFSETQ. CDR3 size: 15 residues. V lost 0 bases to trimming and J lost 3 bases; unmatched junction nucleotides: 2. The CDR3 loop reads CASSLGGTGEETQYF. CDR3 sequence (DNA): TGCGCCAGCAGCTTGGGAGGGACAGGGGAAGAGACCCAGTACTTC.

This clonotype has a count of ten or more. This chain connects TRBV5-1 to TRBJ1-4; no clear D. This CDR3 has 13 residues. The V and J ends lost 2 bases and 10 bases respectively, with 12 bases between them. Germline V gene data show CDR1 as SGHRS and CDR2 as YFSETQ. In nucleotides, the CDR3 is TGCGCCAGCAGCTTAGAGATTTATGGAAAACTGTTTTTT. Its translation: CASSLEIYGKLFF.

The sample holds many counts of this clonotype. The genes are TRBV5-1 and TRBJ2-7, with TRBD2 identical over 8 bases. Germline V lookup: CDR1 SGHRS, CDR2 YFSETQ. CDR3 size: 16 residues. Trimming took 0 bases from V and 6 from J; bases not matched to a gene: 11. As DNA, the CDR3 is TGCGCCAGCAGCTTGGCTACGGGAGGGCCGATTTTCGAGCAGTACTTC. It specifies CASSLATGGPIFEQYF.

This clonotype was picked up many times. The chain carries TRBV28 and TRBJ2-7; 9 nucleotides line up with TRBD1. The CDR3 totals 17 residues. Trimming removed 5 bases from V and 2 bases from J; junction bases left unmatched: 13. Germline V gene lookup returns CDR1 MDHEN and CDR2 SYDVKM. DNA of the CDR3: TGTGCCAGCAGTCCAAACTTAGGGACAGGGTTTACCTACGAGCAGTACTTC. As protein: CASSPNLGTGFTYEQYF. Using reference TRBV28 and TRBJ2-7 for the parts outside the CDR3, the full variable domain is DVKVTQSSRYLVKRTGEKVFLECVQDMDHENMFWYRQDPGLGLRLIYFSYDVKMKEKGDIPEGYSVSREKKERFSLILESASTNQTSMYLCASSPNLGTGFTYEQYFGPGTRLTVT.

Ten or more counts support this clonotype. V and J are TRBV7-2 and TRBJ2-3, with a tentative D call TRBD1 (6 bases). Trimming cost V 4 bases and J 6 bases, with 11 bases left between them. Germline V CDR1 and CDR2: SGHTA, FQGNSA. CDR3 size: 13 residues. The CDR3 nucleotides read TGTGCCAGCAGCTCAGGGGTGAAGGATACGCAGTATTTT. Its translation is CASSSGVKDTQYF.

Concerning this clonotype itself: A much larger clonotype is one base distant, so this may be a read error. The chain recombines TRBV28 with TRBJ2-3; no clear D. The tail of the sequence fits TRBJ1-5 better, so the J call may be wrong. Germline V gives CDR1 MDHEN, CDR2 SYDVKM. This CDR3 is 14 amino acids long. DNA of the CDR3: TGTGCCAGCAGTTTGGCCGAGACTAGCGGGATACAGCATTTT. Protein sequence: CASSLAETSGIQHF.

At least ten counts were recorded for this clonotype. The chain couples TRBV10-3 to TRBJ2-3, with D unresolved. Trimming took 4 bases from V and 2 from J, leaving 10 bases between them. This CDR3 has 14 amino acids. The V gene's germline CDR1 is ENHRY and CDR2 SYGVKD. The CDR3 DNA follows: TGTGCCATCAGTGGAGATTACTCCACAGATACGCAGTATTTT. Its protein is CAISGDYSTDTQYF.

The sample holds many counts of this clonotype. The CDR3 DNA reads as TGTGCCAGCAACCCCCGGGGCGGGCCCAACACCGGGGAGCTGTTTTTT. Its protein product is CASNPRGGPNTGELFF. The J gene is TRBJ2-2, the V gene TRBV12-3 or TRBV12-4, with D perhaps given as TRBD1 or TRBD2 (5 bases each). The CDR3 extends over 16 amino acids. V lost 7 bases and J lost 2, with 17 bases in between.

This clonotype was recorded many times. The genes are TRBV7-9 and TRBJ2-7; TRBD1 aligns across 7 bases. Germline V gene sequence: CDR1 SEHNR, CDR2 FQNEAQ (reference sequence). The length of the CDR3 is 15 residues. Trimming removed 4 bases from V and 7 bases from J; junction bases left unmatched: 13. This CDR3 reads CASSSSLTGNIEQYF. In nucleotides, the CDR3 is TGTGCCAGCAGCTCCTCTTTGACAGGGAACATAGAGCAGTACTTC.

This clonotype was picked up many times. This rearrangement joins TRBV6-2 or TRBV6-3 to TRBJ2-1, with TRBD2 matching over 10 bases. The germline gives CDR1 MNHEY, CDR2 SVGEGT. The length of the CDR3 is 16 residues. Losses at the gene ends were 6 bases for V and 4 bases for J; bases not matched to a gene: 9. The CDR3 is CASSPILAGKYNEQFF. DNA of the CDR3: TGTGCCAGCAGCCCCATACTAGCGGGGAAATACAATGAGCAGTTCTTC.

This clonotype has a count of ten or more. The chain employs TRBV20-1 and TRBJ2-1, with 9 nucleotides matching TRBD1. Germline V lookup: CDR1 DFQATT, CDR2 SNEGSKA (reference sequence). This CDR3 contains 13 residues. The V and J ends lost 0 bases and 12 bases, in that order; junction bases with no gene match: 6. DNA of the CDR3: TGCAGTGCTAGAGATCGGACAGGGGAACGGCAGTTCTTC. Translated: CSARDRTGERQFF.

At least ten counts were recorded for this clonotype. The chain combines TRBV5-1 with TRBJ2-1; TRBD2 agrees at 10 bases. The CDR3 is 16 residues long. Germline V gene data show CDR1 as SGHRS and CDR2 as YFSETQ. After removal of 0 bases from V and 7 bases from J, the junction contained 7 bases not matched to a gene. The CDR3 DNA reads as TGCGCCAGCAGCTTGGGGCTAGCGGGAGTCCAGAATGAGCAGTTCTTC. It yields the protein CASSLGLAGVQNEQFF.

The chain uses TRBV3-1 and TRBJ2-7; D ambiguous. The CDR3 sequence is 13 residues long. Germline V gene data show CDR1 as LGHDT and CDR2 as YNNKEL (reference sequence). The germline V and J ends were trimmed by 3 bases and 2 bases, with 8 bases remaining between them. CDR3 in amino acids: CASSQPDPYEQYF. Written as DNA, the CDR3 is TGTGCCAGCAGCCAGCCCGACCCCTACGAGCAGTACTTC.

The V call is TRBV20-1, the J call TRBJ2-3; D might be TRBD1 (6 bases). This CDR3 comprises 15 residues. V gave up 5 bases and J gave up 6 bases, with 21 bases separating them. From germline, CDR1 is DFQATT and CDR2 SNEGSKA (reference sequence). Written as DNA, the CDR3 is TGCAGTGCTCCGCTGGGATACAGGGCTGGGGATACGCAGTATTTT. Amino acid sequence: CSAPLGYRAGDTQYF.

The sample holds many counts of this clonotype. V usage is TRBV10-3 and J usage is TRBJ2-1; TRBD1 aligns across 9 bases. V shed 4 bases, J shed 3 bases, and the junction held 4 bases outside the gene matches. Germline CDR1 ENHRY, CDR2 SYGVKD. This CDR3 comprises 15 residues. The CDR3 loop is CAISGGTGYYNEQFF. The CDR3 DNA is TGTGCCATCAGTGGGGGGACAGGGTACTACAATGAGCAGTTCTTC.

V is TRBV6-5 and J is TRBJ1-6, with D possibly matching TRBD1 (6 bases). The CDR3 is made up of 18 amino acids. V dropped 2 bases and J dropped 0 bases, with 14 bases sitting between them. Germline lookup yields CDR1 MNHEY and CDR2 SVGAGI. The CDR3 protein is CASSYGGRGSSYNSPLHF. CDR3 sequence (DNA): TGTGCCAGCAGTTACGGGGGTAGGGGGAGCTCCTATAATTCACCCCTCCACTTT.

This clonotype was observed at least ten times. This CDR3 is CASSLERGLPQHF. The CDR3, as DNA: TGTGCCAGCAGCTTGGAGCGGGGGCTTCCCCAGCATTTT. V is TRBV5-6 and J is TRBJ1-5, with a possible D match to TRBD1 (6 bases). This CDR3 is 13 amino acids long. Germline V lookup: CDR1 SGHDT, CDR2 YYEEEE. Trimming shortened V by 0 bases and J by 10 bases, and 11 bases separated the two germline ends. The full variable domain, rest sourced from reference TRBV5-6 and TRBJ1-5, is DAGVTQSPTHLIKTRGQQVTLRCSPKSGHDTVSWYQQALGQGPQFIFQYYEEEERQRGNFPDRFSGHQFPNYSSELNVNALLLGDSALYLCASSLERGLPQHFGDGTRLSIL.

At least ten counts were recorded for this clonotype. The gene calls are TRBV12-3 or TRBV12-4 and TRBJ2-5; D ambiguous. The CDR3 extends over 12 amino acids. V gave up 5 bases and J gave up 6 bases, with 10 bases separating them. The CDR3 reads CASSPTVKTQYF. The CDR3 region has the DNA TGTGCCAGCAGTCCGACTGTGAAGACCCAGTACTTC.

This clonotype was recorded at least ten times. The chain employs TRBV6-5 and TRBJ2-1; D gene ambiguous. Trimming took off 7 bases at V and 4 bases at J, with 14 bases between the two ends. This CDR3 contains 14 residues. Germline V gives CDR1 MNHEY, CDR2 SVGAGI. The CDR3 DNA follows: TGTGCCAGCATTTCCACGGTCCAGTACAATGAGCAGTTCTTC. This encodes CASISTVQYNEQFF.

This clonotype was seen many times. The chain joins TRBV20-1 to TRBJ2-7, with 11 bases fitting TRBD2. V lost 5 bases and J lost 3; bases outside the gene matches: 6. The CDR3 totals 14 residues. The germline V gene has CDR1 DFQATT and CDR2 SNEGSKA (reference sequence). The CDR3 DNA reads TGCAGTGCTCCACTAGCGGGAGCGAGCTACGAGCAGTACTTC. Protein product: CSAPLAGASYEQYF.

This clonotype was detected ten times or more. The chain has TRBV10-3 and TRBJ2-7; 15 nucleotides match TRBD2. This CDR3 region has 14 residues. V shed 10 bases and J 4 bases; nucleotides not matched to a gene: 5. The germline CDR1 and CDR2 sequences are ENHRY and SYGVKD. In nucleotides, the CDR3 is TGTGCCACGGGACTAGCGGGAGGTAGTTACGAGCAGTACTTC. The encoded protein is CATGLAGGSYEQYF.

The chain combines TRBV3-1 with TRBJ2-5; TRBD1 matches at 9 bases. Unmatched junction bases numbered 8, after V lost 1 base and J lost 2 bases. Germline loops: CDR1 LGHDT, CDR2 YNNKEL (reference sequence). CDR3 length: 17 residues. CDR3 loop: CASSQGSPGTGQETQYF. The CDR3 region has the DNA TGTGCCAGCAGCCAAGGGAGCCCCGGGACAGGGCAAGAGACCCAGTACTTC.

This clonotype has more than one count but fewer than ten. CDR3 coding DNA: TGTGCCAGCAGACCTCAAGGTTTTACGAACACTGAAGCTTTCTTT. Its translation: CASRPQGFTNTEAFF. V and J are TRBV28 and TRBJ1-1; D uncertain. The V gene's germline CDR1 is MDHEN and CDR2 SYDVKM. V was pared by 6 bases and J by 1 base, with 15 bases between. There are 15 residues in the CDR3.

There are many counts of this clonotype. The chain combines TRBV12-3 or TRBV12-4 with TRBJ1-1; TRBD1 matches 9 bases. V lost 7 bases to trimming and J lost 4 bases; unmatched junction nucleotides: 13. The CDR3 runs 16 residues. As DNA, the CDR3 is TGTGCCAGCACCAATTCACCGGGACAGGGAATCACTGAAGCTTTCTTT. Its protein is CASTNSPGQGITEAFF.

This clonotype came up many times. The J gene is TRBJ1-2, the V gene TRBV9; D is perhaps TRBD1 (6 bases). Germline lookup yields CDR1 SGDLS and CDR2 YYNGEE. Trimming cost V 4 bases and J 0 bases, with 13 bases left between them. The CDR3 contains 15 residues. CDR3: CASSPKTGSNYGYTF. In DNA form, the CDR3 reads TGTGCCAGCAGCCCAAAAACAGGGTCTAACTATGGCTACACCTTC.

In its sample, this clonotype was seen many times. CDR3 sequence (DNA): TGCAGTGCCAGAACCCGGGGGGTGGATACGCAGTATTTT. Translating it yields CSARTRGVDTQYF. The V gene is TRBV20-1, the J gene TRBJ2-3; TRBD2 agrees at 7 bases. The germline CDR1 and CDR2 sequences are DFQATT and SNEGSKA (reference sequence). CDR3 size: 13 residues. V lost 6 bases to trimming and J lost 6 bases; unmatched junction nucleotides: 9.

Many counts were recorded for this clonotype. This chain joins TRBV12-3 or TRBV12-4 and TRBJ2-3; D not certain. V was pared by 8 bases and J by 0 bases, with 9 bases between. The CDR3 runs 13 residues. The CDR3 loop reads CASSQRSTDTQYF. CDR3 DNA sequence: TGTGCCAGCTCCCAGAGAAGCACAGATACGCAGTATTTT.

This clonotype occurred many times. This chain uses TRBV9 with TRBJ2-7, with D possibly matching TRBD2 (5 bases). There are 13 residues in the CDR3. Per germline, CDR1 SGDLS and CDR2 YYNGEE. V was clipped by 0 bases and J by 6 bases, with 10 bases between them. CDR3 bases: TGTGCCAGCAGCGTAGATGTGGGGAGCGAGCAGTACTTC. It codes for CASSVDVGSEQYF.

This clonotype has ten or more counts. CDR3 in amino acids: CASSLDVVGGLGANVLTF. CDR3 in DNA: TGCGCCAGCAGCTTGGATGTTGTAGGGGGACTTGGGGCCAACGTCCTGACTTTC. The chain couples TRBV5-1 to TRBJ2-6; the D call may be TRBD1 or TRBD2 (6 bases each). The CDR3 covers 18 residues. Trimming stripped 0 bases from V and 3 bases from J, with 16 bases between. The germline CDR1 and CDR2 sequences are SGHRS and YFSETQ.

Ten or more counts support this clonotype. The rearrangement joins TRBV20-1 to TRBJ2-3; 12 bases fit TRBD2. In germline, CDR1 is DFQATT, CDR2 SNEGSKA (reference sequence). V dropped 0 bases and J dropped 13; count of bases not matched to a gene: 8. This CDR3 has 14 amino acids. This CDR3 reads CSARDQRLAGEEYF. CDR3 DNA sequence: TGCAGTGCTAGAGATCAAAGACTAGCGGGGGAAGAGTATTTT.